This entry lists 29 T cell receptor beta chains sequenced from one sample in a study of cytomegalovirus exposure and HLA in healthy donors. 13 Jbeta primers and 60 Vbeta primers were used for the PCR. Produced via immunoSEQ multiplex PCR; TCRdb's table is partial and in-frame only. The sample holds 130,000 or so clones, 70% to 80% seen once. The source material was PBMCs. The receptors stem from a man younger than 45 in good health and CMV-seronegative.

V is TRBV27 and J is TRBJ2-2; 7 bases are a match to TRBD2. Germline V lookup: CDR1 MNHEY, CDR2 SMNVEV (reference sequence). The V and J ends lost 11 bases and 2 bases, in that order; junction bases with no gene match: 8. This CDR3 region has 14 residues. The CDR3 region is CAGRLAVNTGELFF. The CDR3 region has the DNA TGTGCCGGCCGACTAGCCGTTAACACCGGGGAGCTGTTTTTT.

CDR3 loop: CASYLRGAFYGYTF. CDR3 nucleotide sequence: TGTGCCAGCTACCTACGGGGGGCCTTCTATGGCTACACCTTC. The chain recombines TRBV5-6 with TRBJ1-2, with D possibly matching TRBD1 (6 bases). This CDR3 has 14 amino acids. The germline CDR1 and CDR2 sequences are SGHDT and YYEEEE. V dropped 7 bases and J dropped 4 bases, with 17 bases sitting between them.

The chain has TRBV7-9 and TRBJ2-5, with D possibly being TRBD2 (6 bases). The CDR3 totals 13 residues. The V and J ends lost 5 bases and 1 base respectively, with 8 bases between them. The germline V gene has CDR1 SEHNR and CDR2 FQNEAQ (reference sequence). Here the CDR3 reads CASSRTTQETQYF. The CDR3 DNA reads TGTGCCAGCAGCCGGACTACCCAAGAGACCCAGTACTTC.

This clone occurred a few times. The CDR3 DNA follows: TGTGCCAGTAGTAATGCTGCAGGGACATACTCTGGAAACACCATATATTTT. Protein product: CASSNAAGTYSGNTIYF. The rearrangement joins TRBV19 to TRBJ1-3; D is perhaps TRBD1 (6 bases). V shed 4 bases and J shed 0 bases, with 16 bases lying between them. The CDR3 runs 17 residues. Germline assignment: CDR1 LNHDA and CDR2 SQIVND (reference sequence).

The chain carries TRBV7-2 and TRBJ1-2; tentative D call: TRBD1 (6 bases). V was clipped by 2 bases and J by 2 bases, with 15 bases between them. Germline V gives CDR1 SGHTA, CDR2 FQGNSA. The CDR3 has 16 residues. In nucleotides, the CDR3 is TGTGCCAGCAGCTTATTGGACAGAGGCATGAACTATGGCTACACCTTC. This codes for CASSLLDRGMNYGYTF.

V and J are TRBV4-3 and TRBJ2-7, with a tentative D call TRBD1 (6 bases). CDR3 length: 14 residues. Trimming left V 3 bases short and J 2 bases short, with 11 bases between. Germline V gene lookup returns CDR1 LGHNA and CDR2 YSLEER. CDR3 nucleotide sequence: TGCGCCAGCAGCCAGACAGGAAATCCCTACGAGCAGTACTTC. This encodes CASSQTGNPYEQYF.

The chain carries TRBV7-9 and TRBJ2-7, with TRBD2 as a possible D gene (5 bases). From germline, CDR1 is SEHNR and CDR2 FQNEAQ (reference sequence). V dropped 1 base and J dropped 4 bases, with 11 bases sitting between them. The CDR3 consists of 14 residues. The CDR3 spells CASSLGARGYEQYF. CDR3 DNA sequence: TGTGCCAGCAGCTTAGGCGCCAGAGGGTACGAGCAGTACTTC.

The chain combines TRBV18 with TRBJ1-2; 7 bases are a match to TRBD1. The length of the CDR3 is 13 residues. The ends lost 2 bases at V and 11 bases at J; junction bases unmatched: 8. The germline V gene encodes CDR1 KGHSH and CDR2 LQKENI. CDR3 nucleotide sequence: TGTGCCAGCTCACCAGGGACAGCAGGGAGATACACCTTC. Encoded protein: CASSPGTAGRYTF.

V and J are TRBV5-1 and TRBJ2-5; 9 nucleotides align to TRBD2. TRBJ2-7 matches the DNA end more closely, so the J call is doubtful. CDR3 length: 14 amino acids. Germline V gene sequence: CDR1 SGHRS, CDR2 YFSETQ. The CDR3 sequence: CASSLSSGNYEQYF. The DNA of the CDR3 is TGCGCCAGCAGCTTGTCTAGCGGGAACTACGAGCAGTACTTC.

This clone was found once. The chain has TRBV7-2 and TRBJ1-1; 12 bases are a match to TRBD1. CDR1 is SGHTA, CDR2 FQGNSA, per germline. Unmatched junction bases numbered 1, after V lost 5 bases and J lost 0 bases. This CDR3 is built from 15 residues. CDR3 coding DNA: TGTGCCAGCAGCCGGGACAGGGGGCTGAACACTGAAGCTTTCTTT. It is translated as CASSRDRGLNTEAFF.

V and J are TRBV7-6 and TRBJ1-6; 8 bases are a match to TRBD1. Trimming at V came to 5 bases and at J to 6 bases, leaving 0 bases not matched to a gene. CDR3 length: 13 residues. CDR1 SGHVS and CDR2 FNYEAQ come from the germline V gene. The CDR3 spells CASSQGANSPLHF. The CDR3 DNA is TGTGCCAGCAGCCAGGGGGCTAATTCACCCCTCCACTTT.

J is TRBJ1-2 and V is TRBV28; the D gene is possibly TRBD1 (6 bases). The CDR3 has 16 amino acids. Germline V CDR1 and CDR2: MDHEN, SYDVKM. Trimming cost V 5 bases and J 1 base, with 17 bases left between them. The CDR3 sequence: CASSTPDRRSNYGYTF. The CDR3 coding sequence is TGTGCCAGCAGTACCCCCGACAGGAGAAGTAACTATGGCTACACCTTC.

The chain has TRBV30 and TRBJ1-5; TRBD1 might be the D (5 bases). The CDR3 is 15 amino acids. Germline assignment: CDR1 GTSNPN and CDR2 SVGIG (reference sequence). The V end lost 4 bases, the J end lost 1 base, and 14 bases lay between the germline ends. CDR3: CAWTRGERSNQPQHF. The CDR3 DNA sequence: TGTGCCTGGACCCGGGGGGAAAGGAGCAATCAGCCCCAGCATTTT.

V is TRBV6-6 and J is TRBJ1-1; possible D gene TRBD1, 5 bases. CDR1 MNHNY and CDR2 SVGAGI come from the germline V gene (reference sequence). V dropped 7 bases and J dropped 6 bases, with 18 bases sitting between them. The CDR3 covers 14 residues. In DNA form, the CDR3 reads TGTGCCAGCAATAGAGGGGAGGGGACGGCTGAAGCTTTCTTT. It is translated as CASNRGEGTAEAFF.

The genes are TRBV15 and TRBJ1-3; 8 positions agree with TRBD1. The V and J ends lost 1 base and 0 bases, in that order; junction bases with no gene match: 8. The CDR3 has 18 amino acids. CDR1 and CDR2 (germline): LNHNV, YYDKDF (reference sequence). In nucleotides, the CDR3 is TGTGCCACCAGCAGAGCCCAGACAGGGGAGGTCTCTGGAAACACCATATATTTT. As protein: CATSRAQTGEVSGNTIYF.

The CDR3 DNA sequence: TGTGCCAGCAGCTCCCTACCGGGACAGAAATATGGCTACACCTTC. Encoded protein: CASSSLPGQKYGYTF. The chain couples TRBV6-4 to TRBJ1-2, with 7 bases aligning to TRBD1. This CDR3 is 15 amino acids long. V gave up 6 bases and J gave up 5 bases; unmatched junction bases: 12. Per germline, CDR1 MRHNA and CDR2 SNTAGT.

This clone was seen more than once but under ten times. The gene calls are TRBV5-1 and TRBJ1-2, with 7 positions matching TRBD1. With 2 bases clipped from V and 8 bases from J, the junction kept 12 bases outside the gene matches. The length of the CDR3 is 15 residues. Germline CDR1 is SGHRS and CDR2 is YFSETQ. Here the CDR3 DNA reads TGCGCCAGCAGCTTCTACGACAGGGAAGGGGAAGGCTACACCTTC. Translating it yields CASSFYDREGEGYTF.

The sample holds one count of this clone. The chain is built from TRBV5-4 and TRBJ2-6; D is possibly TRBD1 (5 bases). Trimming removed 4 bases at V and 2 bases at J, with 10 bases between. Germline lookup yields CDR1 SGHNT and CDR2 YYREEE (reference sequence). This CDR3 region has 15 residues. The CDR3 loop is CASSLGHPGANVLTF. The CDR3 DNA follows: TGTGCCAGCAGCCTAGGACATCCTGGGGCCAACGTCCTGACTTTC.

The chain has TRBV11-2 and TRBJ2-3; TRBD2 agrees at 8 bases. The germline V gene has CDR1 SGHAT and CDR2 FQNNGV. V trimming: 1 base; J trimming: 2 bases; junction bases outside the gene matches: 8. This CDR3 has 17 residues. This CDR3 reads CASSLGVGGRHTDTQYF. The CDR3 bases are TGTGCCAGCAGCTTAGGAGTGGGCGGGAGGCACACAGATACGCAGTATTTT.

The rearrangement links TRBV30 to TRBJ2-3; D ambiguous. The CDR3 spans 11 residues. Per germline, CDR1 GTSNPN and CDR2 SVGIG (reference sequence). Trimming removed 4 bases at V and 5 bases at J, with 7 bases between. This CDR3 is CAWTLGDTQYF. The CDR3 DNA is TGTGCCTGGACCCTAGGAGATACGCAGTATTTT.

The chain couples TRBV28 to TRBJ2-7; D is uncertain. The CDR3 extends over 11 amino acids. Trimming took off 3 bases at V and 4 bases at J, with 4 bases between the two ends. Germline values: CDR1 MDHEN, CDR2 SYDVKM. CDR3: CASSFSYEQYF. As DNA, the CDR3 is TGTGCCAGCAGTTTTTCTTACGAGCAGTACTTC.

This clone was found a few times. The V call is TRBV29-1, the J call TRBJ2-3, with TRBD1 matching 7 bases. The CDR3 has 13 amino acids. Per the germline V gene, CDR1 is SQVTM and CDR2 is ANQGSEA. V was pared by 7 bases and J by 6 bases, with 10 bases of the junction left unmatched. CDR3 amino acids: CSGGQLIGDTQYF. CDR3 nucleotides: TGCAGCGGGGGACAGTTAATTGGGGATACGCAGTATTTT.

This CDR3 reads CASSPQQGDQPQHF. CDR3 sequence (DNA): TGTGCCAGCAGCCCACAACAGGGGGATCAGCCCCAGCATTTT. V and J are TRBV9 and TRBJ1-5; TRBD1 matches 8 bases. V shed 4 bases and J 5 bases; nucleotides not matched to a gene: 5. The CDR3 is 14 residues long. Germline V gene sequence: CDR1 SGDLS, CDR2 YYNGEE.

The chain combines TRBV19 with TRBJ1-5, with 9 bases lining up with TRBD1. CDR1 and CDR2 (germline): LNHDA, SQIVND (reference sequence). The CDR3 runs 13 residues. J was trimmed by 11 bases and V by 5 bases; bases with no gene match: 7. This CDR3 is CASSGDRDTSQHF. DNA of the CDR3: TGTGCCAGTAGTGGGGACAGGGATACGTCCCAGCATTTT.

The chain recombines TRBV7-9 with TRBJ1-2, with D possibly TRBD1 on 6 matching bases. Germline values: CDR1 SEHNR, CDR2 FQNEAQ (reference sequence). V shed 5 bases and J shed 4 bases, with 14 bases lying between them. This CDR3 is 14 amino acids long. The CDR3 loop is CASSPGGASYGYTF. In DNA form, the CDR3 reads TGTGCCAGCAGCCCGGGGGGGGCCTCCTATGGCTACACCTTC.

This clone appeared a single time. V is TRBV19 and J is TRBJ2-3, with 9 bases matching TRBD1. Germline V gene sequence: CDR1 LNHDA, CDR2 SQIVND (reference sequence). The CDR3 length is 15 residues. The V gene end was trimmed by 8 bases and the J gene end by 5 bases; junction bases not matched to a gene: 11. The CDR3 reads CASGPGTGIEDTQYF. CDR3 nucleotide sequence: TGTGCCAGTGGGCCCGGGACAGGGATCGAAGATACGCAGTATTTT.

The J gene is TRBJ2-3, the V gene TRBV5-1; 9 nucleotides line up with TRBD2. The V and J ends lost 4 bases and 4 bases, in that order; junction bases with no gene match: 7. CDR3 length: 15 amino acids. CDR1 is SGHRS, CDR2 YFSETQ, per germline. In DNA, the CDR3 is TGCGCCAGCAGCCTATTAGCGGGAGTTTCAGATACGCAGTATTTT. Translating it yields CASSLLAGVSDTQYF.

The chain recombines TRBV4-2 with TRBJ1-6; D is unresolved. V was clipped by 7 bases and J by 5 bases, with 18 bases between them. CDR3 length equals 16 residues. Looked up from germline, CDR1 is LGHNA and CDR2 is YNFKEQ. The CDR3 spells CASTLEGREDNSPLHF. In nucleotides, the CDR3 is TGTGCCAGCACCCTTGAGGGAAGGGAAGATAATTCACCCCTCCACTTT.

The CDR3 DNA is TGTGCCAGCAGCTTGGCACTAGCGGGGGAGCAAGAGACCCAGTACTTC. It specifies CASSLALAGEQETQYF. The chain couples TRBV5-4 to TRBJ2-5; 11 bases agree with TRBD2. Per the germline V gene, CDR1 is SGHNT and CDR2 is YYREEE (reference sequence). The CDR3 runs 16 residues. After removal of 0 bases from V and 2 bases from J, the junction contained 3 bases not matched to a gene.